This is a list of T cell receptor beta chains from one sample in a study of graft-versus-host responses after intestinal transplantation. Libraries were prepared by immunoSEQ multiplex PCR; TCRdb keeps only in-frame clonotypes and omits some of them. Among 100,000 or so clones listed, 90% to 95% were seen once. Their cognate antigens are unknown. The specimen comprised unstimulated CD4+ T cells sorted from spleen or lymph node cells, sampled before transplant. Every receptor here comes from a human donor who was the organ donor for an intestinal transplant. The CDR3 runs from the conserved cysteine through the conserved F or W. A D gene is named only where the DNA matches it firmly. The listing skips clone size in some rows; elsewhere it reads once, few, many or a size class.

j_gene | d_gene | v_gene | abundance | CDR3aa | CDR3nt
TRBJ1-2 | - | TRBV30 | - | CAWSVRSPGRYGYTF | TGTGCCTGGAGTGTACGCTCCCCAGGGAGGTATGGCTACACCTTC
TRBJ1-6 | - | TRBV4-1 | - | CASREKLSTGTYNSPLHF | TGCGCCAGCAGGGAGAAGTTGTCGACAGGTACCTATAATTCACCCCTCCACTTT
TRBJ2-7 | - | TRBV6-1 | - | CASSEYRINSYEQYF | TGTGCCAGCAGTGAATACAGGATAAACTCCTACGAGCAGTACTTC
TRBJ2-3 | - | TRBV9 | - | CASSVAQGVGTDTQYF | TGTGCCAGCAGCGTAGCTCAGGGTGTGGGCACAGATACGCAGTATTTT
TRBJ2-7 | TRBD1 | TRBV9 | - | CASSGRQGSIYEQYF | TGTGCCAGCAGCGGACGACAGGGGAGTATTTACGAGCAGTACTTC
TRBJ1-1 | - | TRBV20-1 | - | CSATDLEGAFF | TGCAGTGCCACGGATCTGGAGGGAGCTTTCTTT
TRBJ2-7 | - | TRBV6-5 | once | CASTMGGEQYF | TGTGCCAGCACTATGGGAGGCGAGCAGTACTTC
TRBJ1-4 | - | TRBV28 | - | CASSRVAYNEKLFF | TGTGCCAGCAGTCGAGTTGCCTATAATGAAAAACTGTTTTTT
TRBJ1-5 | - | TRBV7-9 | - | CASSLSGEGQPQHF | TGTGCCAGCAGCTTATCAGGGGAGGGCCAGCCCCAGCATTTT
TRBJ1-2 | - | TRBV18 | - | CASSPRNTESYGYTF | TGTGCCAGCTCACCTAGGAACACAGAATCTTATGGCTACACCTTC
TRBJ2-3 | TRBD2 | TRBV4-1 | once | CASSQHPGGPGDTQYF | TGCGCCAGCAGCCAACACCCGGGGGGGCCGGGGGATACGCAGTATTTT
TRBJ1-2 | TRBD1 | TRBV28 | - | CASSPPTGGGYTF | TGTGCCAGCAGCCCTCCGACAGGGGGAGGCTACACCTTC
TRBJ1-3 | TRBD1 | TRBV19 | few | CASIPQGAGNTIYF | TGTGCCAGTATCCCACAGGGGGCTGGAAACACCATATATTTT
TRBJ2-2 | TRBD1 | TRBV7-3 | - | CASSPSVGRGRTGELFF | TGTGCCAGCAGCCCTTCGGTCGGCAGGGGGCGTACCGGGGAGCTGTTTTTT
TRBJ2-5 | TRBD1 | TRBV28 | - | CASSLRQGIIETQYF | TGTGCCAGCAGTTTACGACAGGGGATAATTGAGACCCAGTACTTC
TRBJ1-5 | - | TRBV6-6 | - | CASSYSSTVNQPQHF | TGTGCCAGCAGTTACTCGAGTACGGTGAATCAGCCCCAGCATTTT
TRBJ1-3 | - | TRBV7-2 | few | CASSWGLTGNTIYF | TGTGCCAGCAGCTGGGGACTTACTGGAAACACCATATATTTT
TRBJ2-5 | - | TRBV4-2 | once | CASSQGAEAEETQYF | TGTGCCAGCAGCCAAGGTGCTGAGGCGGAAGAGACCCAGTACTTC
TRBJ2-5 | - | TRBV5-6 | - | CASSYRGGGLGTQYF | TGTGCCAGCAGCTACCGCGGGGGCGGGTTGGGGACCCAGTACTTC
TRBJ2-3 | TRBD1 | TRBV2 | - | CASRDRGTDTQYF | TGTGCCAGCCGGGACAGGGGCACAGATACGCAGTATTTT
TRBJ1-5 | - | TRBV7-2 | once | CASSSRDSNQPQHF | TGTGCCAGCAGCAGCAGGGATAGCAATCAGCCCCAGCATTTT
TRBJ2-2 | - | TRBV29-1 | - | CSVVRGIGELFF | TGCAGCGTTGTACGGGGGATCGGGGAGCTGTTTTTT
TRBJ1-3 | - | TRBV2 | - | CASKPGGNTIYF | TGTGCCAGCAAGCCGGGGGGAAACACCATATATTTT
TRBJ2-2 | - | TRBV11-2 | once | CASRRSPSGPNTGELFF | TGTGCCAGCAGGCGAAGCCCCTCGGGTCCGAACACCGGGGAGCTGTTTTTT
TRBJ1-5 | - | TRBV28 | - | CASRASGGGGSAQHF | TGTGCCAGCAGAGCCTCGGGGGGCGGGGGGTCGGCCCAGCATTTT
TRBJ2-3 | TRBD2 | TRBV25-1 | - | CASSDDAGGRTQYF | TGTGCCAGCAGTGACGATGCGGGGGGGCGGACGCAGTATTTT
TRBJ1-6 | - | TRBV5-8 | - | CASSLVQGWDSPLHF | TGTGCCAGCAGCTTGGTTCAGGGATGGGATTCACCCCTCCACTTT
TRBJ2-7 | - | TRBV7-2 | few | CASSLQRGSYEQYF | TGTGCCAGCAGCCTACAAAGGGGGTCCTACGAGCAGTACTTC
TRBJ2-1 | TRBD1 | TRBV5-1 | - | CASSLPGTGRDEQFF | TGCGCCAGCAGCCTCCCCGGGACAGGGAGAGATGAGCAGTTCTTC
TRBJ2-2 | TRBD2 | TRBV9 | - | CASSLGSSGGAYTGELFF | TGTGCCAGCAGCCTAGGATCTAGCGGGGGGGCATACACCGGGGAGCTGTTTTTT
TRBJ1-5 | TRBD1 | TRBV30 | - | CAWSGQGGQPQHF | TGTGCCTGGAGTGGACAGGGGGGTCAGCCCCAGCATTTT
TRBJ1-1 | - | TRBV30 | - | CAPQVNTEAFF | TGTGCCCCCCAGGTGAACACTGAAGCTTTCTTT
TRBJ2-5 | - | TRBV9 | - | CASAYDETQYF | TGTGCCAGCGCGTATGATGAGACCCAGTACTTC
TRBJ1-3 | - | TRBV10-3 | few | CAITNVETGSGNTIYF | TGTGCCATCACAAACGTGGAGACAGGCTCTGGAAACACCATATATTTT
TRBJ1-6 | - | TRBV4-1 | - | CASSQDFTRGGGMGFSPLHF | TGCGCCAGCAGCCAAGATTTTACGCGGGGGGGTGGCATGGGGTTTTCACCCCTCCACTTT
TRBJ2-5 | TRBD2 | TRBV5-6 | - | CASSLGRGGNQETQYF | TGTGCCAGCAGCCTCGGGCGGGGGGGGAACCAAGAGACCCAGTACTTC
TRBJ1-1 | TRBD1 | TRBV11-2 | once | CASSLRTGRLNTEAFF | TGTGCCAGCAGCCTAAGGACAGGGAGGTTGAACACTGAAGCTTTCTTT
TRBJ2-1 | - | TRBV7-3 | once | CASSLASGVSRGEQFF | TGTGCCAGCAGCCTCGCCTCGGGAGTCTCCCGGGGTGAGCAGTTCTTC
TRBJ2-7 | - | TRBV18 | few | CASSPLGSQGGEQYF | TGTGCCAGCTCACCACTCGGGAGCCAGGGGGGCGAGCAGTACTTC
TRBJ2-5 | TRBD1 | TRBV5-6 | - | CASSLGLGQGLGETQYF | TGTGCCAGCAGCTTGGGACTTGGACAGGGTTTGGGGGAGACCCAGTACTTC
TRBJ1-2 | TRBD1 | TRBV4-2 | - | CASSQDQGQGYYGYTF | TGTGCCAGCAGCCAAGATCAGGGACAGGGTTACTATGGCTACACCTTC
TRBJ1-5 | - | TRBV18 | - | CASSSIGVYSNQPQHF | TGTGCCAGCTCATCTATCGGGGTGTATAGCAATCAGCCCCAGCATTTT
TRBJ2-7 | TRBD2 | TRBV6-5 | - | CASSYSRVAGGQQYF | TGTGCCAGCAGTTACTCTAGAGTAGCGGGGGGTCAACAGTACTTC
TRBJ2-3 | - | TRBV7-9 | - | CASSPGQYADTQYF | TGTGCCAGCAGCCCAGGACAGTACGCAGATACGCAGTATTTT
TRBJ2-3 | - | TRBV5-6 | - | CASSFDRETSSTDTQYF | TGTGCCAGCAGCTTTGACAGAGAAACCTCTAGCACAGATACGCAGTATTTT